These 8 T cell receptor beta chains originate from one sample sequenced in a study of ipilimumab plus nivolumab after autologous stem cell transplantation. Libraries were prepared by immunoSEQ multiplex PCR; TCRdb keeps only in-frame clonotypes and omits some of them. The top ten hold roughly 60% of the sample, which has 2,100 or so clones, about 78% seen once. The specimen comprised PBMCs, sampled in a trial of ipilimumab plus nivolumab as post-transplant consolidation. These receptors were obtained from a male donor with multiple myeloma.

In its sample, this clone was seen once. The chain combines TRBV6-5 with TRBJ2-7; D remains unclear. This CDR3 contains 13 residues. Germline CDR1 reads MNHEY; CDR2 reads SVGAGI. Trimming took off 6 bases at V and 7 bases at J, with 16 bases between the two ends. For the CDR3, the DNA is TGTGCCAGCAGCGGCCCGGACCGGCGGGAGCAGTACTTC. It is translated as CASSGPDRREQYF.

This clone came up a few times. This chain links TRBV6-5 with TRBJ1-2; the D is unclear. Germline V CDR1 and CDR2: MNHEY, SVGAGI. Trimming left V 2 bases short and J 0 bases short, with 4 bases between. The CDR3 consists of 13 residues. The CDR3 region has the DNA TGTGCCAGCAGTTACGCAGCTAACTATGGCTACACCTTC. Encoded protein: CASSYAANYGYTF.

This clone was recorded once. The chain carries TRBV5-4 and TRBJ2-3, with TRBD2 matching over 9 bases. This CDR3 region has 15 residues. V lost 2 bases, J lost 1 base, and 2 bases stayed unmatched. The germline V gene has CDR1 SGHNT and CDR2 YYREEE (reference sequence). The CDR3 here is CASSFRTSGTDTQYF. As DNA, the CDR3 is TGTGCCAGCAGCTTTAGGACTAGCGGCACAGATACGCAGTATTTT.

The chain recombines TRBV13 with TRBJ2-2, with TRBD1 matching over 7 bases. The CDR3 consists of 15 residues. With 3 bases clipped from V and 4 bases from J, the junction kept 5 bases outside the gene matches. Germline V CDR1 and CDR2: PRHDT, FYEKMQ (reference sequence). CDR3 DNA sequence: TGTGCCAGCAGCTTCGGACAGGTGGGCACCGGGGAGCTGTTTTTT. This sequence encodes CASSFGQVGTGELFF.

The chain is built from TRBV18 and TRBJ2-5; D is unclear. V lost 1 base to trimming and J lost 5 bases, with 8 bases between them. CDR1 and CDR2 (germline): KGHSH, LQKENI. The CDR3 has 13 residues. Here the CDR3 reads CASSPHEMETQYF. The CDR3 nucleotides are TGTGCCAGCTCACCACACGAGATGGAGACCCAGTACTTC.

V and J are TRBV5-1 and TRBJ2-5, with TRBD2 identical over 7 bases. From germline, CDR1 is SGHRS and CDR2 YFSETQ. J lost 4 bases, V lost 0 bases, and 3 bases had no gene match. This CDR3 has 14 amino acids. The DNA of the CDR3 is TGCGCCAGCAGCTTGGGCGGGGGATCAGAGACCCAGTACTTC. Protein: CASSLGGGSETQYF.

This sequence joins TRBV28 and TRBJ2-3; 8 nucleotides match TRBD1. This CDR3 region has 15 residues. Germline V CDR1 and CDR2: MDHEN, SYDVKM. Trimming removed 6 bases from V and 4 bases from J; junction bases left unmatched: 9. CDR3 sequence (DNA): TGTGCCAGCAGGCAACAGGGGGGCAGGGCAGATACGCAGTATTTT. Translating it yields CASRQQGGRADTQYF. Full variable domain (missing parts from reference TRBV28 and TRBJ2-3): DVKVTQSSRYLVKRTGEKVFLECVQDMDHENMFWYRQDPGLGLRLIYFSYDVKMKEKGDIPEGYSVSREKKERFSLILESASTNQTSMYLCASRQQGGRADTQYFGPGTRLTVL.

The chain combines TRBV7-9 with TRBJ1-1; TRBD1 might be the D (5 bases). The CDR3 totals 13 residues. Germline CDR1 reads SEHNR; CDR2 reads FQNEAQ (reference sequence). The germline V and J ends were trimmed by 2 bases and 8 bases, with 12 bases remaining between them. CDR3 sequence: CASSLSDRPEAFF. CDR3 nucleotides: TGTGCCAGCAGCTTATCCGACAGACCCGAAGCTTTCTTT.